The present T cell receptor (beta chain) was sequenced within a study of human T cells and chemical hapten exposure. This clonotype was found a few times. As yet, its antigen is unknown. The time point is: patch test 1, 2 weeks after DPC sensitization. The treatment is: therapeutic diphenylcyclopropenone sensitization with weekly scalp DPC. Total RNA extraction was carried out from unfractionated whole blood. Germline V lookup: CDR1 MDHEN, CDR2 SYDVKM. This CDR3 comprises 15 residues. V was cut by 5 bases and J by 0 bases, with 8 bases left in between. The study, taken as a whole, reports: Compared with pre-sensitization or healthy control sets, expanded TCRs clustered more.

Unique molecular identifiers were attached to individual cDNA molecules within the library. TCRdb re-called the RACE reads with MiXCR, one entry per CDR3 protein. The sample has roughly 86,000 distinct CDR3 sequences; about 11% are singletons. The clonotype originates from a man between 40 and 49 years old with alopecia areata. Some clones in this sample may be carry-over from other donors' samples. The sequencing here drew on whole blood, taken in connection with sensitization to the hapten diphenylcyclopropenone (DPC). The rearrangement uses TRBV28 and TRBJ1-6; D is undetermined. CDR3: CASSQTYSYNSPLHF. In DNA, the CDR3 is TGTGCCAGCAGTCAGACTTACTCCTATAATTCACCCCTCCACTTT.